This TCR beta chain was sequenced during a study of CD8 T cells in ankylosing spondylitis. In its sample, this clonotype was seen once. The target antigen is unknown. The authors made TCR beta libraries by quantitative 5'-RACE with molecular barcodes. Each CDR3 protein gets one entry after TCRdb re-called the 5' RACE reads with MiXCR. The table includes around 540,000 distinct CDR3 sequences, over 9.5% detected once. Trimming removed 3 bases at V and 5 bases at J, with 17 bases between. The length of the CDR3 is 16 residues. In germline, CDR1 is DFQATT, CDR2 SNEGSKA (reference sequence). Study-wide results and limits: In ankylosing spondylitis blood, a motif of 7 to 9 highly homologous TCR beta variants appeared characteristic.

The sequence was obtained from a male donor with ankylosing spondylitis. The J gene is TRBJ2-6, the V gene TRBV20-1; D is perhaps TRBD1 (6 bases). Sequencing was carried out using blood, either unsorted or a sorted T cell fraction (not recorded which). The CDR3 DNA reads TGCAGTGCTAGGAGGGCAGGGGCCGTGAGGGCCAACGTCCTGACTTTC. It specifies CSARRAGAVRANVLTF.